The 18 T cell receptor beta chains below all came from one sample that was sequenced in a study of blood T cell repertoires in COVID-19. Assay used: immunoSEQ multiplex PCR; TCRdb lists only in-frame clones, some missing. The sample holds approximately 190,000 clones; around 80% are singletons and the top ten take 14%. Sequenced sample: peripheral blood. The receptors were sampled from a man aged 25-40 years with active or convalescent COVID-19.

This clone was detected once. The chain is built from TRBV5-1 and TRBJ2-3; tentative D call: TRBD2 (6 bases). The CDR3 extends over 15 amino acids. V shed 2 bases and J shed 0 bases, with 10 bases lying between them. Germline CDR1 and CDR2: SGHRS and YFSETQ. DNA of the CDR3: TGCGCCAGCAGCTTATGGCGGGATAGCACAGATACGCAGTATTTT. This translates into CASSLWRDSTDTQYF.

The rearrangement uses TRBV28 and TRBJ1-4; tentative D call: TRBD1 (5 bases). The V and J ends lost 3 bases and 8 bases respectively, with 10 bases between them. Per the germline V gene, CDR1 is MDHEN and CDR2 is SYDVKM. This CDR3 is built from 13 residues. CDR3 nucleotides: TGTGCCAGCAGTTTCAGGGTTAGCGAAAAACTGTTTTTT. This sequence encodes CASSFRVSEKLFF.

The CDR3 DNA follows: TGTGCCACCGCGGATGGGAACACTGAAGCTTTCTTT. Translating it yields CATADGNTEAFF. V usage is TRBV25-1 and J usage is TRBJ1-1; D remains unclear. Trimming removed 10 bases at V and 1 base at J, with 10 bases between. The CDR3 extends over 12 amino acids. CDR1 is MGHDK and CDR2 is SYGVNS in the germline V gene.

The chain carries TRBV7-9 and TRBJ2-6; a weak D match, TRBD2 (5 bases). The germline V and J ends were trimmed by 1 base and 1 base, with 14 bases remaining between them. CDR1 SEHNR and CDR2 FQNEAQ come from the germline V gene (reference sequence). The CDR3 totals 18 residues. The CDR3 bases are TGTGCCAGCAGCTTAGAGGGCGCTAGCTTATCTGGGGCCAACGTCCTGACTTTC. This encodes CASSLEGASLSGANVLTF.

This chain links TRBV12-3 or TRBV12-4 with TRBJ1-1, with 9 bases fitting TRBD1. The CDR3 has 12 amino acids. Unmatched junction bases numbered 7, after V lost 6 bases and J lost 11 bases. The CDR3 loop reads CASRGAGTGAFF. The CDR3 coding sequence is TGTGCCAGCAGAGGAGCCGGGACAGGGGCTTTCTTT.

CDR3 nucleotide sequence: TGCGCCAGCAGCTCCAGAGCGAGCGGGGGGCCGGGGGAGACCCAGTACTTC. It encodes CASSSRASGGPGETQYF. The chain links TRBV5-1 to TRBJ2-5; 9 bases match TRBD2. The CDR3 length is 17 residues. Germline lookup yields CDR1 SGHRS and CDR2 YFSETQ. The V gene end was trimmed by 3 bases and the J gene end by 5 bases; junction bases not matched to a gene: 14.

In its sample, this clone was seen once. The CDR3 sequence: CASSIKAGNSPLHF. In DNA form, the CDR3 reads TGTGCCAGTAGTATCAAGGCGGGGAATTCACCCCTCCACTTT. This rearrangement joins TRBV19 to TRBJ1-6; D is ambiguous. CDR1 and CDR2 from the germline V gene are LNHDA and SQIVND (reference sequence). The CDR3 consists of 14 residues. Trimming shortened V by 3 bases and J by 7 bases, and 10 bases separated the two germline ends.

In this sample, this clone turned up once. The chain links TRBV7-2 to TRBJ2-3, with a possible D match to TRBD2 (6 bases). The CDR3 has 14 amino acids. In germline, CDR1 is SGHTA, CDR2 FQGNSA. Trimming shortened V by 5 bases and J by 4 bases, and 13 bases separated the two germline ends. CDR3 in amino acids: CASSPLTGADTQYF. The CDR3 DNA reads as TGTGCCAGCAGCCCCTTGACGGGGGCAGATACGCAGTATTTT.

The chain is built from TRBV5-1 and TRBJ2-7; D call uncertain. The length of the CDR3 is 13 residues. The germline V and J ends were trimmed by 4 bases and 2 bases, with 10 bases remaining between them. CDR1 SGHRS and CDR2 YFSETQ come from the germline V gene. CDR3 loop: CASSTAAAYEQYF. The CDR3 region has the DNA TGCGCCAGCAGCACGGCGGCAGCCTACGAGCAGTACTTC.

This chain's CDR3 is CATSRDLTVEKLFF. The CDR3 DNA follows: TGTGCCACCAGCAGAGATTTGACAGTTGAAAAACTGTTTTTT. The chain recombines TRBV15 with TRBJ1-4, with D maybe TRBD1 (5 bases). The CDR3 loop spans 14 amino acids. Trimming cost V 0 bases and J 7 bases, with 9 bases left between them. Germline V lookup: CDR1 LNHNV, CDR2 YYDKDF (reference sequence).

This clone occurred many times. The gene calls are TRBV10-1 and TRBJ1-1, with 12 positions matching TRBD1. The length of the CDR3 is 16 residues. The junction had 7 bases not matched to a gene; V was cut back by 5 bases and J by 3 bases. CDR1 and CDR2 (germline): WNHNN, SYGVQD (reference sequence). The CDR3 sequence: CASSPGTGGSHTEAFF. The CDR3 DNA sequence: TGCGCCAGCAGTCCCGGGACAGGGGGCTCACACACTGAAGCTTTCTTT.

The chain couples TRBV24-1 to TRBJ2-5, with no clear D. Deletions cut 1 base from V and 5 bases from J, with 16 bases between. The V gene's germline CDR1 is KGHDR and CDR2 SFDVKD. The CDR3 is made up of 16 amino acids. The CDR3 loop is CATSDFSSQSRETQYF. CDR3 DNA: TGTGCCACCAGTGATTTTTCTTCCCAATCCAGGGAGACCCAGTACTTC.

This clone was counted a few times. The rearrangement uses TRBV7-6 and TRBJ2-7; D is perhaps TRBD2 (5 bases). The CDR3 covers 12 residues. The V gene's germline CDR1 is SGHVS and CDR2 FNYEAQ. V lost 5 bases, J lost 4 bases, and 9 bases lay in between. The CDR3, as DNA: TGTGCCAGCAGCCCCTCGGGGTACGAGCAGTACTTC. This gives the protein CASSPSGYEQYF.

CDR3 protein: CASSYSGGDTQYF. In DNA, the CDR3 is TGTGCCAGCAGTTACTCGGGGGGAGATACGCAGTATTTT. V is TRBV6-5 and J is TRBJ2-3; D possibly corresponds to TRBD2 (6 bases). V gave up 0 bases and J gave up 5 bases, with 6 bases separating them. Germline values: CDR1 MNHEY, CDR2 SVGAGI. The CDR3 runs to 13 residues.

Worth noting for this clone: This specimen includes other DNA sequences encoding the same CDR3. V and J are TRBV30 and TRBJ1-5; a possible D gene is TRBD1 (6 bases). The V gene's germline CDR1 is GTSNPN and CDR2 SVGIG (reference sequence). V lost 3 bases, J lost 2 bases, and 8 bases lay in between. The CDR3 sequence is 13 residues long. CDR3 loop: CAWSSGGNQPQHF. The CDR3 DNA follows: TGTGCCTGGAGCTCAGGGGGCAATCAGCCCCAGCATTTT.

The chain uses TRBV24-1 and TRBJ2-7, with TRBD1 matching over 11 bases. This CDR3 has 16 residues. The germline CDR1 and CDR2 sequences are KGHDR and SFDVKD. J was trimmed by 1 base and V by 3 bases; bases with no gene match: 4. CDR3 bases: TGTGCCACCAGTGATCCCGGGACAGGGGGTTCCTACGAGCAGTACTTC. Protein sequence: CATSDPGTGGSYEQYF.

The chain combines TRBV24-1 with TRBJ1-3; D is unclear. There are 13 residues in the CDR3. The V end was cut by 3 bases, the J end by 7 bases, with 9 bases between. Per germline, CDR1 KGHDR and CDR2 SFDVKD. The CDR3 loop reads CATSDGPGNTIYF. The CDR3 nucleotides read TGTGCCACCAGTGATGGCCCGGGGAACACCATATATTTT.

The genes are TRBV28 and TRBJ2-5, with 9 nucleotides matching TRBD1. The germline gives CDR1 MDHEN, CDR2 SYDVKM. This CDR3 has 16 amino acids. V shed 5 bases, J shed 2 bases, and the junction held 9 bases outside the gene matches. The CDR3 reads CASSDRRTGAQETQYF. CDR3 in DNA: TGTGCCAGCAGTGACCGTCGGACAGGGGCACAAGAGACCCAGTACTTC.